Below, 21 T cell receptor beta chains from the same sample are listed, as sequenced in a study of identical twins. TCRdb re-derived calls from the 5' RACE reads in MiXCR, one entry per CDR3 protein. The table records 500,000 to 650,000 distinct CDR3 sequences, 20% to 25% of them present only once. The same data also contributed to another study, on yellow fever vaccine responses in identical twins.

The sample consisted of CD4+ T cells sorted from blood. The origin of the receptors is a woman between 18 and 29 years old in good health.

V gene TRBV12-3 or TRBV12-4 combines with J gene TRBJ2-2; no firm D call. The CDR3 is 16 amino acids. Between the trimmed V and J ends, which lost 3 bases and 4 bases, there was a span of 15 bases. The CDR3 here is CASSFGRTSSTGELFF. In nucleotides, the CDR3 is TGTGCCAGCAGTTTCGGTCGGACCTCCAGCACCGGGGAGCTGTTTTTT.

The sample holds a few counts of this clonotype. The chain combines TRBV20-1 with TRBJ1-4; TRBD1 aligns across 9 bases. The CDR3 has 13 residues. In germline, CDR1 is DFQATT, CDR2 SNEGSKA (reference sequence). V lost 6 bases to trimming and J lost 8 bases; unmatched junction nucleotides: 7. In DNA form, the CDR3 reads TGCAGTGCCCGACAGGGGGTAGGAGAAAAACTGTTTTTT. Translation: CSARQGVGEKLFF.

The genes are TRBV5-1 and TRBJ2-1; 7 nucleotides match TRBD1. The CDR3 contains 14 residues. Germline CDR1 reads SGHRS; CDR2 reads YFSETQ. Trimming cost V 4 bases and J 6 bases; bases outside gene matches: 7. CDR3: CASSGTDILNEQFF. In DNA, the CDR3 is TGCGCCAGCAGCGGGACAGATATTCTCAATGAGCAGTTCTTC.

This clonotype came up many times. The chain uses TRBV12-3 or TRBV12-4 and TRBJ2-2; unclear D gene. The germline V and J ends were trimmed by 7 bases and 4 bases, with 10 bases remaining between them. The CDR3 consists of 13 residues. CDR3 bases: TGTGCCAGCATTTACCCCGCCACCGGGGAGCTGTTTTTT. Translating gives CASIYPATGELFF.

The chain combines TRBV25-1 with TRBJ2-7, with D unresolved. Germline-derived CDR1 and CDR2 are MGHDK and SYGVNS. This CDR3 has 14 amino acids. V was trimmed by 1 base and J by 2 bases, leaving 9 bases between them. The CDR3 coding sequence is TGTGCCAGCAGTGAATGGAACCCACCCTACGAGCAGTACTTC. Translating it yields CASSEWNPPYEQYF.

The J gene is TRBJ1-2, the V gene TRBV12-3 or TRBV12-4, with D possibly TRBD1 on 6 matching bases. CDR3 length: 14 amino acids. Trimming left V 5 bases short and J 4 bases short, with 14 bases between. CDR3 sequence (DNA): TGTGCCAGCAGTAACGGACAGCCCCTCTATGGCTACACCTTC. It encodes CASSNGQPLYGYTF.

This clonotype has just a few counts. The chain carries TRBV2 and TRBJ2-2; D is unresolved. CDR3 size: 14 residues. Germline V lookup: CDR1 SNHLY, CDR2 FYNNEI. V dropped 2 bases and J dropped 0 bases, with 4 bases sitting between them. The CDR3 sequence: CASSESSNTGELFF. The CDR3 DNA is TGTGCCAGCAGTGAATCCTCGAACACCGGGGAGCTGTTTTTT.

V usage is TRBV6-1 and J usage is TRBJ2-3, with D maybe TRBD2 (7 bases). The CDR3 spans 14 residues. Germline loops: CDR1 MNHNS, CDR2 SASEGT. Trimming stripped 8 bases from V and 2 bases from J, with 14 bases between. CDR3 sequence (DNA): TGTGCCAGCCGACGGGGGGCCCTCACAGATACGCAGTATTTT. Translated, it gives CASRRGALTDTQYF.

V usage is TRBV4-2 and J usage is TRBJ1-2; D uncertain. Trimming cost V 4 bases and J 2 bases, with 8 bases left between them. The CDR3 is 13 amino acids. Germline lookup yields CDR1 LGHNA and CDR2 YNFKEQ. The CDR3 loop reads CASSRNGNYGYTF. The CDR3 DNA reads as TGTGCCAGCAGCCGGAATGGGAACTATGGCTACACCTTC.

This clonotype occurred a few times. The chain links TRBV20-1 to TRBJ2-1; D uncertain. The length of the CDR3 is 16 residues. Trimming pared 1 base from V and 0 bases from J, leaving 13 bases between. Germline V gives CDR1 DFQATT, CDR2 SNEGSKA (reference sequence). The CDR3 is CSARAVGTSSYNEQFF. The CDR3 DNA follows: TGCAGTGCTAGAGCAGTCGGCACAAGCTCCTACAATGAGCAGTTCTTC.

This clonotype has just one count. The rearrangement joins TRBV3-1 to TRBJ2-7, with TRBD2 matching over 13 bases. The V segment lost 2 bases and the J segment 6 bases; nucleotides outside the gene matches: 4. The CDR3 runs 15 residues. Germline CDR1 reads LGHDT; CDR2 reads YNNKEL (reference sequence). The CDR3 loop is CASSQIGLAGAEQYF. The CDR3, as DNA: TGTGCCAGCAGCCAAATAGGACTAGCGGGAGCCGAGCAGTACTTC.

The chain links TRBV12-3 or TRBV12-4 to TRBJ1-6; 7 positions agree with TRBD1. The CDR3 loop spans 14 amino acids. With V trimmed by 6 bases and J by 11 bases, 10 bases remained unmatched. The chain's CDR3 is CASRLRQGTTPLHF. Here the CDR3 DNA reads TGTGCCAGCAGACTGAGACAGGGAACTACACCCCTCCACTTT.

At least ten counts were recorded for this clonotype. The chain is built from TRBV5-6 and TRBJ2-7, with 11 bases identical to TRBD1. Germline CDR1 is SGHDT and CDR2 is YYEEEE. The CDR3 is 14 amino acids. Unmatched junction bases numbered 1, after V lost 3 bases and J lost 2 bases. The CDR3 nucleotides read TGTGCCAGCAGCTGGGGACAGGGGGCCTACGAGCAGTACTTC. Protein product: CASSWGQGAYEQYF.

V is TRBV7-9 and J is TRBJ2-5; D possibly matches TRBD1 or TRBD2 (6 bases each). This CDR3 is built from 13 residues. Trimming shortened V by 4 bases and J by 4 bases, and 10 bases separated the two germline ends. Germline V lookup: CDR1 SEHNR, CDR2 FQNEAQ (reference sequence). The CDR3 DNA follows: TGTGCCAGCAGCTCGGGGGCGAGAGAGACCCAGTACTTC. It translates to CASSSGARETQYF.

The CDR3 sequence: CASSEPGQGLNTEAFF. The CDR3 region has the DNA TGTGCCAGCAGTGAACCCGGACAGGGCTTGAACACTGAAGCTTTCTTT. V and J are TRBV6-1 and TRBJ1-1, with TRBD1 matching 8 bases. The V and J ends lost 2 bases and 0 bases, in that order; junction bases with no gene match: 5. Germline CDR1 MNHNS, CDR2 SASEGT. This CDR3 has 16 amino acids.

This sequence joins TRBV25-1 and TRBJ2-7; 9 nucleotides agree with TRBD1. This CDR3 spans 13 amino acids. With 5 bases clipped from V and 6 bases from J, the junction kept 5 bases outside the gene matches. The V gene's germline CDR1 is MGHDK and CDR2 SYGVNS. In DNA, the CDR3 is TGTGCCAGCAGTCCTGGGACAGGGACCGAGCAGTACGTC. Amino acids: CASSPGTGTEQYV.

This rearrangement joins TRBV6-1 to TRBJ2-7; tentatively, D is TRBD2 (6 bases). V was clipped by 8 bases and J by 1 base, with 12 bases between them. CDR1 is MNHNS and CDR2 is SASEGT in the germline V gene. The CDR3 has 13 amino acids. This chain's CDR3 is CASRGSGSYEQYV. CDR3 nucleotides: TGTGCCAGCCGGGGGAGTGGGTCCTACGAGCAGTACGTC.

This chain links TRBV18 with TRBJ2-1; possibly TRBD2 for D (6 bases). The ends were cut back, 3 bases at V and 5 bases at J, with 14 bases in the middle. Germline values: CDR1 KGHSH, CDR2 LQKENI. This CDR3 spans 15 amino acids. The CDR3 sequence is CASSPPLGGDNEQFF. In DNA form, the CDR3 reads TGTGCCAGCTCACCCCCGTTGGGGGGTGACAATGAGCAGTTCTTC. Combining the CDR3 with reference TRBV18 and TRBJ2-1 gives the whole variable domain NAGVMQNPRHLVRRRGQEARLRCSPMKGHSHVYWYRQLPEEGLKFMVYLQKENIIDESGMPKERFSAEFPKEGPSILRIQQVVRGDSAAYFCASSPPLGGDNEQFFGPGTRLTVL.

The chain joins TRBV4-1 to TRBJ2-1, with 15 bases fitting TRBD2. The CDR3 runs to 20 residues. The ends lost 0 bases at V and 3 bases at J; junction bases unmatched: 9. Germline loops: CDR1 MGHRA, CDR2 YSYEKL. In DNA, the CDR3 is TGCGCCAGCAGCCAAGAGTATACGTTGGGACTAGCGGGAGGCTACAATGAGCAGTTCTTC. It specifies CASSQEYTLGLAGGYNEQFF.

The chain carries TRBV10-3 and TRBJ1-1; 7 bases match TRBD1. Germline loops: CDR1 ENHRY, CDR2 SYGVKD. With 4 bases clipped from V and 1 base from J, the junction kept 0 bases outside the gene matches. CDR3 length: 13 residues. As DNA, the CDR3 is TGTGCCATCAGTGCAGGGGGGAACACTGAAGCTTTCTTT. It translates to CAISAGGNTEAFF.

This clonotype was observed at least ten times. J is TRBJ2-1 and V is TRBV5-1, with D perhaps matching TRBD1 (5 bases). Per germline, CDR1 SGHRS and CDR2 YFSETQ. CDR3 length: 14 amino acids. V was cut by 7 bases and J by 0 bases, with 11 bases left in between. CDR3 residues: CASGAGNSYNEQFF. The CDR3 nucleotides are TGCGCCAGCGGGGCAGGGAACTCCTACAATGAGCAGTTCTTC.